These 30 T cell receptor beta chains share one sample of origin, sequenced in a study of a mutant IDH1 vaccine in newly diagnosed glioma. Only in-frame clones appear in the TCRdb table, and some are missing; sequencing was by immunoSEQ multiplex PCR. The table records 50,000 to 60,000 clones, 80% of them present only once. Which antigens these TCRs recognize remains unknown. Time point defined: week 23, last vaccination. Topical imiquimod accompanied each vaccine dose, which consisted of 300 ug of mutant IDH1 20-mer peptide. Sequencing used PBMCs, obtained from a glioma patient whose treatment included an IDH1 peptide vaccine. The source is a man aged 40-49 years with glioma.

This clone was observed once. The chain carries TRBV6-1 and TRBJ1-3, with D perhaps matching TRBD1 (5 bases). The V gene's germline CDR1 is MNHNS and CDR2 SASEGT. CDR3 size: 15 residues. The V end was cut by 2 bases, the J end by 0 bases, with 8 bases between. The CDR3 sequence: CASSESTVSGNTIYF. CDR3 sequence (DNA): TGTGCCAGCAGTGAATCGACAGTCTCTGGAAACACCATATATTTT.

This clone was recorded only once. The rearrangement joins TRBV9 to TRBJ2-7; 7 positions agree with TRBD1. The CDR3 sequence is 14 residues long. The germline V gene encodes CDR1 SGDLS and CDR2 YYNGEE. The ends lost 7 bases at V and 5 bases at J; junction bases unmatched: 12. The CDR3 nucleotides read TGTGCCAGCGGAGGACCACCCGACAGGGACGAGCAGTACTTC. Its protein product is CASGGPPDRDEQYF.

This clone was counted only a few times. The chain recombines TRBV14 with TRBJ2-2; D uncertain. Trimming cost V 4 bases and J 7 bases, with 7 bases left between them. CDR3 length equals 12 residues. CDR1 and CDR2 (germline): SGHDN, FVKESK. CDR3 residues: CASSLVRGELFF. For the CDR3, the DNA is TGTGCCAGCAGCCTAGTTCGCGGGGAGCTGTTTTTT.

The CDR3 DNA sequence: TGTGCCAGCAGGGGACAGGTTTCACCCCTCCACTTT. Translation gives CASRGQVSPLHF. This chain joins TRBV6-1 and TRBJ1-6; the match to TRBD1 covers 8 bases. This CDR3 has 12 amino acids. The germline V gene has CDR1 MNHNS and CDR2 SASEGT. Trimming at V came to 6 bases and at J to 9 bases, leaving 1 base not matched to a gene.

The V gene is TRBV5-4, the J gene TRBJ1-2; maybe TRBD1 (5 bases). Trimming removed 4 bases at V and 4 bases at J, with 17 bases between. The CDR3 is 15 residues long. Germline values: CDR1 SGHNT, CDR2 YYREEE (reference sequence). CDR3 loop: CASSPSAGLPYGYTF. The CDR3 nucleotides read TGTGCCAGCAGCCCATCAGCAGGGCTGCCCTATGGCTACACCTTC. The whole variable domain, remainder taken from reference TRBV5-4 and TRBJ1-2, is ETGVTQSPTHLIKTRGQQVTLRCSSQSGHNTVSWYQQALGQGPQFIFQYYREEENGRGNFPPRFSGLQFPNYSSELNVNALELDDSALYLCASSPSAGLPYGYTFGSGTRLTVV.

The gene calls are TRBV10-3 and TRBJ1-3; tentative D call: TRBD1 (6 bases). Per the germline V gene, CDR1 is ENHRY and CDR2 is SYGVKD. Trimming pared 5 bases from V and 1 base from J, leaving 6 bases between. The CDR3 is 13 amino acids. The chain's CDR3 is CAISQGSGNTIYF. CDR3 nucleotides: TGTGCCATCAGTCAGGGGTCTGGAAACACCATATATTTT.

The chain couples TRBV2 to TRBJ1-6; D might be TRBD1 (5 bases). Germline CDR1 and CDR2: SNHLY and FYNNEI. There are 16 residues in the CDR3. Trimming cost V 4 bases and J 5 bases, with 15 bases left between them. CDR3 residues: CASSVESGGNNSPLHF. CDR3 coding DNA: TGTGCCAGCAGTGTAGAAAGTGGGGGTAATAATTCACCCCTCCACTTT.

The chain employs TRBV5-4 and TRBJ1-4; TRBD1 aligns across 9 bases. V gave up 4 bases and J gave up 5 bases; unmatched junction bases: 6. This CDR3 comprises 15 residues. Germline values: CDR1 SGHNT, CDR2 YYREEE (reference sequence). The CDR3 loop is CASSPGQGSNEKLFF. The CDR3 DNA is TGTGCCAGCAGCCCTGGACAGGGGTCGAATGAAAAACTGTTTTTT.

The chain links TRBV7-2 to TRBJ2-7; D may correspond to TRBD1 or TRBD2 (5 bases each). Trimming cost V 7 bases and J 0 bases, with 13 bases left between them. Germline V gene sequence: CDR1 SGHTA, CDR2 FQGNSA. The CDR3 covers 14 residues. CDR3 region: CASNRDGNSYEQYF. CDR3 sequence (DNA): TGTGCCAGCAACCGGGACGGCAACTCCTACGAGCAGTACTTC.

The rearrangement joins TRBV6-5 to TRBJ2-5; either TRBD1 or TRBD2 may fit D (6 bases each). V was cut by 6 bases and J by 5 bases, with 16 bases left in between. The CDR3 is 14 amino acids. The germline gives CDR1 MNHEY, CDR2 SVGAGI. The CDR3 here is CASRTGGTPETQYF. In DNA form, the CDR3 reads TGTGCCAGCAGAACCGGGGGCACCCCGGAGACCCAGTACTTC.

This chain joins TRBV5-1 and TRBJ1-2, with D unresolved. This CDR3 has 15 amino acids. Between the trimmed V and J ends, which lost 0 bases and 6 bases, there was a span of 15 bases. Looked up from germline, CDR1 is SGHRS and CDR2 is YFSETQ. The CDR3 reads CASSLVGFLADGYTF. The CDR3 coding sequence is TGCGCCAGCAGCTTGGTAGGCTTCCTAGCTGATGGCTACACCTTC. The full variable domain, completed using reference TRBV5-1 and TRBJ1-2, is KAGVTQTPRYLIKTRGQQVTLSCSPISGHRSVSWYQQTPGQGLQFLFEYFSETQRNKGNFPGRFSGRQFSNSRSEMNVSTLELGDSALYLCASSLVGFLADGYTFGSGTRLTVV.

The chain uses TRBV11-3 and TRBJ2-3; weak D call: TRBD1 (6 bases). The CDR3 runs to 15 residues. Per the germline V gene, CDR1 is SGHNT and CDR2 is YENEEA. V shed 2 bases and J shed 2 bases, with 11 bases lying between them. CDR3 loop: CASSLRAGVTDTQYF. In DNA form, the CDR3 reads TGTGCCAGCAGCTTACGGGCAGGGGTCACAGATACGCAGTATTTT.

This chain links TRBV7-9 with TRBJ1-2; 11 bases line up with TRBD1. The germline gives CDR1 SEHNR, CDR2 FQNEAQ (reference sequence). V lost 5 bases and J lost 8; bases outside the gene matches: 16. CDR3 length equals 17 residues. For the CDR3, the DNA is TGTGCCAGCAGCGTTCAATTCCCCGGGACAGGGGGTGGAGGCTACACCTTC. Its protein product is CASSVQFPGTGGGGYTF.

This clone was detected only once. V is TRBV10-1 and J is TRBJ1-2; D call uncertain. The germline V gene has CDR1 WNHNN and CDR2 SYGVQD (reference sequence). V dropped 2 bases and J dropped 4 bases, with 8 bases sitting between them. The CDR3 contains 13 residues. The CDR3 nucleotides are TGCGCCAGCAGTGAGCCGGAGGGCTATGGCTACACCTTC. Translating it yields CASSEPEGYGYTF.

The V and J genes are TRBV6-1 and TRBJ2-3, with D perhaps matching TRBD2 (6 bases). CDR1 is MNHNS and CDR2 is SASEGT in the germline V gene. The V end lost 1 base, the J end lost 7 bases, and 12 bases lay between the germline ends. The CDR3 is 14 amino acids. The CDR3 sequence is CASSEVYAGNTQYF. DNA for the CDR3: TGTGCCAGCAGTGAAGTATACGCGGGGAATACGCAGTATTTT.

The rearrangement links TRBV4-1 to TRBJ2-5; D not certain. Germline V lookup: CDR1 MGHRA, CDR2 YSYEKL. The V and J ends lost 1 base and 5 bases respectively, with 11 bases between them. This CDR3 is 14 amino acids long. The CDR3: CASSQVRGLETQYF. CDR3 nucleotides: TGCGCCAGCAGCCAAGTGAGAGGTCTTGAGACCCAGTACTTC.

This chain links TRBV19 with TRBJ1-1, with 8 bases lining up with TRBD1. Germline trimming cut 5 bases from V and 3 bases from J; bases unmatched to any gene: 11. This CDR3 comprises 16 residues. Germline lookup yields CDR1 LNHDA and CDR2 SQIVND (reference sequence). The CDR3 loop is CASSSLLGQGHTEAFF. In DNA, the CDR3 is TGTGCCAGTAGTTCACTACTCGGACAGGGCCACACTGAAGCTTTCTTT.

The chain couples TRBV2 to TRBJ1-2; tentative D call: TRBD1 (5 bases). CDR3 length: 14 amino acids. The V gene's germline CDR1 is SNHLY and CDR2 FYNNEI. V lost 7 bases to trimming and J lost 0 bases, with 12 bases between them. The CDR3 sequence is CASNLGTANYGYTF. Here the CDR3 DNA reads TGTGCCAGCAACTTAGGGACCGCTAACTATGGCTACACCTTC.

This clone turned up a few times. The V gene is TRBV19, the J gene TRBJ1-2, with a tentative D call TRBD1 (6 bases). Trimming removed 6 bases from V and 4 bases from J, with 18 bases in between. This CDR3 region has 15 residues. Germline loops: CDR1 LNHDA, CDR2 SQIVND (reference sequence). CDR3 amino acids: CASSPATGPSYGYTF. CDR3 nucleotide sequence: TGTGCCAGTAGCCCAGCAACAGGGCCCTCCTATGGCTACACCTTC.

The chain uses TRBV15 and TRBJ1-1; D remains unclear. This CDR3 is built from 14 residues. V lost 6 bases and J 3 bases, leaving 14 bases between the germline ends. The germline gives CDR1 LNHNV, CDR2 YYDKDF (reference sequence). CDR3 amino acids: CATSRPSSYTEAFF. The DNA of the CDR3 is TGTGCCACCAGTAGACCGAGTTCGTACACTGAAGCTTTCTTT.

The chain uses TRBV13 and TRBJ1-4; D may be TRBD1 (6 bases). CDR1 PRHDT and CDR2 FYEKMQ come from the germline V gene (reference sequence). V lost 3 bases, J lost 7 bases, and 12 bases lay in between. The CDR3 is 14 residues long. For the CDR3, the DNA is TGTGCCAGCAGCTTTAAGAAACAGGGTGAAAAACTGTTTTTT. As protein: CASSFKKQGEKLFF. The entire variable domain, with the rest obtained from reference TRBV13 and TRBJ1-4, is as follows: AAGVIQSPRHLIKEKRETATLKCYPIPRHDTVYWYQQGPGQDPQFLISFYEKMQSDKGSIPDRFSAQQFSDYHSELNMSSLELGDSALYFCASSFKKQGEKLFFGSGTQLSVL.

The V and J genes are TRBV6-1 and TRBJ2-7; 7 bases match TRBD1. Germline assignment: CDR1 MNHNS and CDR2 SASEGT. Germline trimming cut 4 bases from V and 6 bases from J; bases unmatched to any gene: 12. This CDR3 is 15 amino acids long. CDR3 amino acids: CASSVMKTGRSEQYF. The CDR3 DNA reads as TGTGCCAGCAGTGTCATGAAGACAGGGCGGTCCGAGCAGTACTTC.

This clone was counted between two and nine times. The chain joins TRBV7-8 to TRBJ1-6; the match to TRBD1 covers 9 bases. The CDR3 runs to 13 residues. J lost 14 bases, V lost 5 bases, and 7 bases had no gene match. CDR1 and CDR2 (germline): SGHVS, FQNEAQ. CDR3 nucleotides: TGTGCCAGCAGCCTAGGGACAGGGCTAGCCCTCCACTTT. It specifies CASSLGTGLALHF.

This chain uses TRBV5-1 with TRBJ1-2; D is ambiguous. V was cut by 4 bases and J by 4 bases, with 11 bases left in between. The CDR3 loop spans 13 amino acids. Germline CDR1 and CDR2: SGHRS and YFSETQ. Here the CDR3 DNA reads TGCGCCAGCAGCCCCGGGAGACTCTATGGCTACACCTTC. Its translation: CASSPGRLYGYTF.

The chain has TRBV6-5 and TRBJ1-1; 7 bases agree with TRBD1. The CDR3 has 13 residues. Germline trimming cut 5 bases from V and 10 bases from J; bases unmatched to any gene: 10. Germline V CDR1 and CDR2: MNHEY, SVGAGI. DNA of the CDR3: TGTGCCAGCAGTAAGACAGGGAAGTCGGGAGCTTTCTTT. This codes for CASSKTGKSGAFF.

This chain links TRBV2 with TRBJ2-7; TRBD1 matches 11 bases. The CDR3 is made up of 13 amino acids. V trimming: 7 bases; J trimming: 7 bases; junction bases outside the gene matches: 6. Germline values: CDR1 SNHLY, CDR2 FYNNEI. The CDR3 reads CASTGTGGLEQYF. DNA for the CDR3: TGTGCCAGCACCGGGACAGGGGGGTTGGAGCAGTACTTC.

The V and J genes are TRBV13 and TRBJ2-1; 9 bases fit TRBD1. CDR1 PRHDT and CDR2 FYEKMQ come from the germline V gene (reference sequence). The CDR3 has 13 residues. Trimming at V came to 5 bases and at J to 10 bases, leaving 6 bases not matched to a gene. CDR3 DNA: TGTGCCAGCAGCATACAGGGGGCGGGGGAGCAGTTCTTC. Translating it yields CASSIQGAGEQFF.

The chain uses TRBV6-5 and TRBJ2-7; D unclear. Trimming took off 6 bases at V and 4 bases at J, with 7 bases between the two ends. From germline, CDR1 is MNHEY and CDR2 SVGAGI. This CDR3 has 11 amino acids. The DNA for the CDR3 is TGTGCCAGCAGGTCTGCTTACGAGCAGTACTTC. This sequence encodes CASRSAYEQYF.

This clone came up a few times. The CDR3 spells CASSDRYTEAFF. The CDR3 DNA sequence: TGTGCCAGCAGTGACAGATACACTGAAGCTTTCTTT. The V gene is TRBV6-5, the J gene TRBJ1-1; possible D gene TRBD1, 5 bases. This CDR3 is built from 12 residues. Looked up from germline, CDR1 is MNHEY and CDR2 is SVGAGI. The ends were cut back, 5 bases at V and 3 bases at J, with 7 bases in the middle.

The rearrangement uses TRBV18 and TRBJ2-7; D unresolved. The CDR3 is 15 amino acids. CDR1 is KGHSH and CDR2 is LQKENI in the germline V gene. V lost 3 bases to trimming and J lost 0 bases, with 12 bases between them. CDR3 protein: CASSPAGDPSYEQYF. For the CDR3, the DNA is TGTGCCAGCTCACCGGCTGGCGATCCCTCCTACGAGCAGTACTTC.